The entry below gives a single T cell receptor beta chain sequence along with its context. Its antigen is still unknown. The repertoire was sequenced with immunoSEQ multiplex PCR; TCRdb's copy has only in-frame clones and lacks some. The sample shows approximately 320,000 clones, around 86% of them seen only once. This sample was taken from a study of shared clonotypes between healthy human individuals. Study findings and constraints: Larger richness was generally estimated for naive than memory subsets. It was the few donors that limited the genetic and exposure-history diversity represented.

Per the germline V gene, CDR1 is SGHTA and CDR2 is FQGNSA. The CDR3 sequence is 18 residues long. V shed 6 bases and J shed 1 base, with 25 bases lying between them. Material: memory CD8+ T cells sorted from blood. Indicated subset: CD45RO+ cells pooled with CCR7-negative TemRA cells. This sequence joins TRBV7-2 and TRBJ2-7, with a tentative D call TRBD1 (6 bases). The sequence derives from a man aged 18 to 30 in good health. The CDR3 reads CASSFPFEHRALSYEQYF. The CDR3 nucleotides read TGTGCCAGCAGTTTCCCATTTGAACACAGGGCCTTATCCTACGAGCAGTACTTC.